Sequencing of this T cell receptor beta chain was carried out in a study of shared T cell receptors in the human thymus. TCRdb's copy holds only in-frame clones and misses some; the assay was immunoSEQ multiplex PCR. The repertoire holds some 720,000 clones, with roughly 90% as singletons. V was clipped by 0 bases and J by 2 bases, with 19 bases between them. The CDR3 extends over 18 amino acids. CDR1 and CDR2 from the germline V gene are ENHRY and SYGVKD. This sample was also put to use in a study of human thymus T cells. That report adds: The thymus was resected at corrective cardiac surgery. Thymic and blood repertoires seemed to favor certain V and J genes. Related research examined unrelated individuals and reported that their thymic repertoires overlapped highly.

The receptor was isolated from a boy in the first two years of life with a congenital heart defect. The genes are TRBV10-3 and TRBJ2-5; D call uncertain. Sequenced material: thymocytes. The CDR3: CAISESRRATPPQETQYF. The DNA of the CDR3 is TGTGCCATCAGTGAGTCCCGCCGAGCGACTCCCCCACAAGAGACCCAGTACTTC.